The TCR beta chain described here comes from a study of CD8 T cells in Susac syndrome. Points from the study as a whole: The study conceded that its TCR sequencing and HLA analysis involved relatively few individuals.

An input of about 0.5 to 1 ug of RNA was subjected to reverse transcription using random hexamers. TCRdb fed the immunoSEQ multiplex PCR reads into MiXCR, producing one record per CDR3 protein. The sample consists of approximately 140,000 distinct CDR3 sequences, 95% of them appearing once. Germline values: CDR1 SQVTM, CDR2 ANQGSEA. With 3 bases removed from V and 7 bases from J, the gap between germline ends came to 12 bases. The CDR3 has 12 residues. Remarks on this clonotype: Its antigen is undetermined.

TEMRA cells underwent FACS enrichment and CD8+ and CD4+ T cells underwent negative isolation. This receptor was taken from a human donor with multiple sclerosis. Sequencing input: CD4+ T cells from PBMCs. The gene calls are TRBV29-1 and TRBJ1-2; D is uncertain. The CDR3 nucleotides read TGCAGCGTTGACCGTCCCCGGGGTGGCTACACCTTC. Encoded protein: CSVDRPRGGYTF.